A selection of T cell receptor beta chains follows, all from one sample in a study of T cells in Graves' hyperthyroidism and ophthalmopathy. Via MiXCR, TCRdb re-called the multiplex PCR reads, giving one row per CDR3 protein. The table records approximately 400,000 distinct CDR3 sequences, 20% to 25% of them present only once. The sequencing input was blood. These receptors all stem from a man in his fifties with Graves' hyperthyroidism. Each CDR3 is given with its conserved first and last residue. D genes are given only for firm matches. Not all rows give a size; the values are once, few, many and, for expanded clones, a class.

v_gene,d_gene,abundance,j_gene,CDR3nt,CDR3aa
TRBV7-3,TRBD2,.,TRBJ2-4,TGTGCCAGCAGCCAAGGGACTAGCGCTTACAAAAACATTCAGTACTTC,CASSQGTSAYKNIQYF
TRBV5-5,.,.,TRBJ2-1,TGTGCCAGTAGAGTCAGGGGGTCGCGGGACTACGAGCAGTTCTTC,CASRVRGSRDYEQFF
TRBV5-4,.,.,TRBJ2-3,TGTGCCAGCAGCTTGGGTGGCCCAGGGACAGATACGCAGTATTTT,CASSLGGPGTDTQYF
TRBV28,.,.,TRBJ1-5,TGTGCCAGCAGTTTGGCGATGGGCAATCAGCCCCAGCATTTT,CASSLAMGNQPQHF
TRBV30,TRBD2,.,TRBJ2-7,TGTGCCTGGAGTGGGGGACTAGCGGGCTACGAGCAGTACTTC,CAWSGGLAGYEQYF
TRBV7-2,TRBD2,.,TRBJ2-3,TGCGCCAGCAGCCAAGTAGCTGGGGGGGGAGATACGCAGTATTTT,CASSQVAGGGDTQYF
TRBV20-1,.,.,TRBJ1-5,TGCAGTGCTAGCCCAGGGGCCCTCAATCAGCCCCAGCATTTT,CSASPGALNQPQHF
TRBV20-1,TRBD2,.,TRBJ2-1,TGCAGTGCTCGCGCTAGCGGGAGACAGGGGAATGAGCAGTTCTTC,CSARASGRQGNEQFF
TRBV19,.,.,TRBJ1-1,TGTGCCAGTAGTATATCGGGACCATCGGGAGCTTTCTTT,CASSISGPSGAFF
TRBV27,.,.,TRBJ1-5,TGTGCCAGCAGTCCCACAGGGATTCAGCCCCAGCATTTT,CASSPTGIQPQHF
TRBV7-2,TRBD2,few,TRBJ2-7,TGTGCCAGCAGCTGGACTAGCGGGAGCATCTACGAGCAGTACTTC,CASSWTSGSIYEQYF
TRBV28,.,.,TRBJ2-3,TGTTCACCCCTACCTTGGACCCGGAGCACAGATACGCAGTATTTT,CSPLPWTRSTDTQYF
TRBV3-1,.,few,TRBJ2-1,TGTGCCAGCAGCCAAGGACGGGGGGCTAATGTCTTGGATGAGCAGTTCTTC,CASSQGRGANVLDEQFF
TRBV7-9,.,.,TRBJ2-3,TGTGCCAGCAGCCCCTCCCCATGGAGGGACTCGTCAGATACGCAGTATTTT,CASSPSPWRDSSDTQYF
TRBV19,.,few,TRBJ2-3,TGTGCCAGTATAGGACCCGGGGCAGATACGCAGTATTTT,CASIGPGADTQYF
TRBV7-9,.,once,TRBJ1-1,TGTGCCAGCAGCTCATCCGGGAACCCCAGCACTGAAGCTTTCTTT,CASSSSGNPSTEAFF
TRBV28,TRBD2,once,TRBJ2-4,TGTGCCAGCAGTGTCCTAGCGGGAGGAGGGATTCAGTACTTC,CASSVLAGGGIQYF
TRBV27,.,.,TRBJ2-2,TGTGCCAGCAGTCCGGGTTCCGGAGTTCCCGGGGAGCTGTTTTTT,CASSPGSGVPGELFF
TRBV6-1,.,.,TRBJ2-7,TGTGCCAGCAGTGAAGCCCCCCAAACCGCGAGGGATTACGAGCAGTACTTC,CASSEAPQTARDYEQYF
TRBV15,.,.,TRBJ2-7,TGTGCCACCAGCAGAGATTATGGTACTTCTATCTCCTACGAGCAGTACTTC,CATSRDYGTSISYEQYF
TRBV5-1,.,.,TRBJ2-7,TGCGCCAGCAGCGCAGGACGGAGATACGAGCAGTACTTC,CASSAGRRYEQYF
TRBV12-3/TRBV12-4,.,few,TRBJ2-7,TGTGCCAGCAGTCCGCTGGGAGGGGGAGCGTCCTACGAGCAGTACTTC,CASSPLGGGASYEQYF
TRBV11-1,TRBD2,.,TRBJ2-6,TGTGCCAGCAGCCCCCTCGCAGGGAGGGCTGGGGCCAACGTCCTGACTTTC,CASSPLAGRAGANVLTF
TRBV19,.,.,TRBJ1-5,TGTGCCAGTAGTATAACAGGGCTTCAGCCCCAGCATTTT,CASSITGLQPQHF
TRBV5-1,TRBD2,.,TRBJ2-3,TGCGCCAGCAGGGACAAACGGACTAGCGGGAGAAGTATCGGCACAGATACGCAGTATTTT,CASRDKRTSGRSIGTDTQYF
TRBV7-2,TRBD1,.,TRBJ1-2,TGTGCCAGCAGCTCCCGGACAGGGGGGAGGTATGGCTACACCTTC,CASSSRTGGRYGYTF
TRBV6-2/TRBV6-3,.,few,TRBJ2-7,TGTGCCAGCAGGATCAACCGGGCCTTCTCCTACGAGCAGTACTTC,CASRINRAFSYEQYF
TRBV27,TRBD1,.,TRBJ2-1,TGTGCCAGCAGTTTAGTGAAGGGGGCCAATGAGCAGTTCTTC,CASSLVKGANEQFF
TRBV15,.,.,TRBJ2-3,TGTGCCACCAGCAGTACTGGTGGGGGCGGGAGCACAGATACGCAGTATTTT,CATSSTGGGGSTDTQYF
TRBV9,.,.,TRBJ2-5,TGTGCCAGCAGCGTAGCTGGCGACAGTTACATGCATTTGTACTTC,CASSVAGDSYMHLYF
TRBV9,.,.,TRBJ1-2,TGTGCCAGCAGCGTGGCATCAACCTCCTATGGCTACACCTTC,CASSVASTSYGYTF
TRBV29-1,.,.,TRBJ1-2,TGCAGCGTTGAAGATCGGGGGGAGAACTATGGCTACACCTTC,CSVEDRGENYGYTF
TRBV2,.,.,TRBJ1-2,TGTGCCAGCAAAAAGGGGTATGGCTACACCTTC,CASKKGYGYTF
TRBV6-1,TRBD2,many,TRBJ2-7,TGTGCCAGCAGTAAGGGACTAGTGGCAGGCGAGCAGTACTTC,CASSKGLVAGEQYF
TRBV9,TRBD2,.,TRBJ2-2,TGTGCCAGCAGCGTCGGGACTAGCGGACACACCGGGGAGCTGTTTTTT,CASSVGTSGHTGELFF
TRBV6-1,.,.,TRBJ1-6,TGTGCCAGCAGCCTAAAGCCCCAGGGGATAGTTTCACCCCTCCACTTT,CASSLKPQGIVSPLHF
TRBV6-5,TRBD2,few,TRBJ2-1,TGTGCCAGCAGTTACTCCAGGGCTAGCGGGTTTTCCTACAATGAGCAGTTCTTC,CASSYSRASGFSYNEQFF
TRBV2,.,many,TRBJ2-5,TGTGCCAGCAGTGGCGGCAGACAAGAGACCCAGTACTTC,CASSGGRQETQYF
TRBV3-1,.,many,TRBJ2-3,TGTGCCAGCAGCCCTTCATACACAGATACGCAGTATTTT,CASSPSYTDTQYF
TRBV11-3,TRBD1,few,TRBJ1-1,TGTGCCAGCAGCTACAGGGGCATGAACACTGAAGCTTTCTTT,CASSYRGMNTEAFF
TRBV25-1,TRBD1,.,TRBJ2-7,TGTGCCAGCGGGCAGACAGGGGGCGATTACGAGCAGTACTTC,CASGQTGGDYEQYF
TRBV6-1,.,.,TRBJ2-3,TGTGCCAGCAGTGAAGGGTGGACTCTAAAAATACAGGGCACAGATACGCAGTATTTT,CASSEGWTLKIQGTDTQYF
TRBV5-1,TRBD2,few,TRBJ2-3,TGCGCCAGCAGTCCAATAGGGACTAGCGGGAGTGAGTATTTT,CASSPIGTSGSEYF
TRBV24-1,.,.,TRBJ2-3,TGTGCCACCAGTGACCCGGACGGTACAGATACGCAGTATTTT,CATSDPDGTDTQYF
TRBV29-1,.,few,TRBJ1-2,TGCAGCGACCAGCAGGAACCCCCTAACTATGGCTACACCTTC,CSDQQEPPNYGYTF
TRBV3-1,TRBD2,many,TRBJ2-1,TGTGCCAGCAGCCAAGCGGGACTAGCTCCGTTCTTC,CASSQAGLAPFF
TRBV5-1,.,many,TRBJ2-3,TGCGCCAGCAGCTTGGGGCAGCTAGTAGATACGCAGTATTTT,CASSLGQLVDTQYF